This record covers a single TCR beta chain. Its cognate antigen has yet to be identified. Nothing much larger sits one base from this clone, and base qualities are not available. The data belong to a study of esophageal squamous cell carcinoma under preoperative chemotherapy (dated 2018 in TCRdb). Context from the whole study: TCR repertoires were profiled in both peripheral blood T cells and tumor-infiltrating lymphocytes. Roughly 5 patients with primary esophageal squamous cell carcinoma were included in the cohort. Repertoires from samples obtained before paclitaxel-nedaplatin therapy were compared with repertoires from samples obtained after paclitaxel-nedaplatin therapy. The study examined the effect of paclitaxel-nedaplatin chemotherapy on T-cell receptor repertoires in patients with esophageal squamous cell carcinoma.

Overall study results and their limits: After chemotherapy, TCR diversity rose significantly in peripheral T cells, but this increase was not seen in tumor-infiltrating lymphocytes. Post-treatment tumor-infiltrating lymphocytes appeared to be derived in part from peripheral T cells migrating into the tumor, rather than solely from local clonal changes. A small cohort was used, with only five patients with esophageal squamous cell carcinoma being analyzed. Clonotype frequencies shifted immediately and substantially under paclitaxel-nedaplatin therapy, and abundant clones were more likely to contract than to amplify.

Library preparation used PCR. TCRdb records HiSeq X Ten as the sequencer. High-throughput sequencing was used to characterize the TCR repertoires. In TCRdb, the public reads were trimmed at Q25 with fastp and aligned with MiXCR, with productive beta chains retained. Every CDR3 protein is listed once, alongside the most common genes and DNA of its rows. The sample data list 30,000 to 35,000 distinct CDR3 sequences, and about half of these were observed just once. Jointly, the top ten make up more than 20% of the sample. The time point tag for this specimen amounts to: after preoperative PTX-NDP chemotherapy. Before surgery, patients were given paclitaxel-nedaplatin as preoperative chemotherapy. The germline ends are 16 bases apart after V is trimmed by 7 bases and J by 3 bases. The CDR3 starts with the cysteine, ends with the phenylalanine, and has 15 residues. Only CDR3 DNA is held: 45 bases, read in frame from base 1. The germline V gene provides CDR1 KGHDR and CDR2 SFDVKD.

The rearrangement joined TRBV24-1 to TRBJ2-3; TRBD2 is perhaps the D gene, given 7 matching bases. The TCR originated in a human donor with esophageal squamous cell carcinoma. The donor label of this sample is uncertain. Sampling was done from a patient given preoperative chemotherapy. The CDR3 region has the sequence CATSRGWGGTDTQYF. The DNA sequence is TGTGCCACCAGCAGGGGATGGGGGGGGACAGATACGCAGTATTTT.